The 27 T cell receptor beta chains listed next were all sequenced from one sample in a study of glioma-infiltrating T cells after dendritic cell vaccination. Here immunoSEQ multiplex PCR was the method, and the copy in TCRdb shows in-frame clones only, minus some. The table lists 85,000 to 95,000 clones, about nine tenths of them singletons. The input for sequencing was blood, taken before dendritic cell vaccination. These receptors all come from a human donor with glioblastoma.

The chain carries TRBV20-1 and TRBJ2-7; D is uncertain. Trimming shortened V by 3 bases and J by 3 bases, and 6 bases separated the two germline ends. The CDR3 is made up of 11 amino acids. Germline V CDR1 and CDR2: DFQATT, SNEGSKA (reference sequence). CDR3: CSASVLYEQYF. The CDR3 nucleotides read TGCAGTGCTAGCGTCCTCTACGAGCAGTACTTC.

The chain is built from TRBV6-5 and TRBJ2-7; D is uncertain. CDR3 size: 14 residues. In germline, CDR1 is MNHEY, CDR2 SVGAGI. The germline V and J ends were trimmed by 0 bases and 0 bases, with 6 bases remaining between them. In nucleotides, the CDR3 is TGTGCCAGCAGTTACTCGCCAGGCTCCTACGAGCAGTACTTC. This codes for CASSYSPGSYEQYF.

The chain is built from TRBV25-1 and TRBJ1-2; 8 bases agree with TRBD1. Germline values: CDR1 MGHDK, CDR2 SYGVNS. The CDR3 consists of 13 residues. V shed 6 bases, J shed 5 bases, and the junction held 5 bases outside the gene matches. In DNA, the CDR3 is TGTGCCAGCAGCGGACAGGGAATTTATGGCTACACCTTC. Translation gives CASSGQGIYGYTF.

This sequence joins TRBV7-9 and TRBJ1-5; no definite D call. The V end lost 0 bases, the J end lost 4 bases, and 7 bases lay between the germline ends. This CDR3 region has 14 residues. Germline CDR1 reads SEHNR; CDR2 reads FQNEAQ (reference sequence). The CDR3 spells CASSLAGQNQPQHF. CDR3 nucleotides: TGTGCCAGCAGCTTAGCGGGCCAAAATCAGCCCCAGCATTTT.

V is TRBV18 and J is TRBJ2-5, with 10 bases aligning to TRBD2. CDR1 is KGHSH, CDR2 LQKENI, per germline. After removal of 0 bases from V and 0 bases from J, the junction contained 4 bases not matched to a gene. The CDR3 covers 17 residues. CDR3 in amino acids: CASSPPSGTSDQETQYF. CDR3 DNA sequence: TGTGCCAGCTCACCACCGTCCGGGACTAGCGACCAAGAGACCCAGTACTTC.

The table lists this clone with a few counts. The chain has TRBV2 and TRBJ2-1; D remains unclear. This CDR3 has 12 amino acids. CDR1 is SNHLY and CDR2 is FYNNEI in the germline V gene. V lost 8 bases and J 0 bases, leaving 5 bases between the germline ends. The CDR3 is CASGSSYNEQFF. The CDR3, as DNA: TGTGCCAGCGGTAGCTCCTACAATGAGCAGTTCTTC. The whole variable domain, remainder taken from reference TRBV2 and TRBJ2-1, is EPEVTQTPSHQVTQMGQEVILRCVPISNHLYFYWYRQILGQKVEFLVSFYNNEISEKSEIFDDQFSVERPDGSNFTLKIRSTKLEDSAMYFCASGSSYNEQFFGPGTRLTVL.

This chain links TRBV25-1 with TRBJ1-4; TRBD1 might be the D (5 bases). The CDR3 spans 18 residues. The germline V and J ends were trimmed by 4 bases and 0 bases, with 18 bases remaining between them. Germline V gene data show CDR1 as MGHDK and CDR2 as SYGVNS. CDR3 sequence (DNA): TGTGCCAGCAGTGGGGCTCGGGCGGCGGACACAACTAATGAAAAACTGTTTTTT. It is translated as CASSGARAADTTNEKLFF.

CDR3 sequence: CASSSDRGSYEQYF. CDR3 sequence (DNA): TGCGCCAGCAGCTCCGACAGGGGCTCCTACGAGCAGTACTTC. This sequence joins TRBV5-1 and TRBJ2-7; TRBD1 matches at 8 bases. V trimming: 3 bases; J trimming: 0 bases; junction bases outside the gene matches: 2. CDR3 length: 14 amino acids. CDR1 and CDR2 from the germline V gene are SGHRS and YFSETQ. The complete variable domain, with remaining parts taken from reference TRBV5-1 and TRBJ2-7, reads KAGVTQTPRYLIKTRGQQVTLSCSPISGHRSVSWYQQTPGQGLQFLFEYFSETQRNKGNFPGRFSGRQFSNSRSEMNVSTLELGDSALYLCASSSDRGSYEQYFGPGTRLTVT.

The V and J genes are TRBV29-1 and TRBJ2-7; 8 nucleotides align to TRBD1. Trimming at V came to 5 bases and at J to 1 base, leaving 7 bases not matched to a gene. Germline lookup yields CDR1 SQVTM and CDR2 ANQGSEA. The CDR3 extends over 14 amino acids. The CDR3 reads CSVYRDRNSYEQYF. The CDR3 DNA reads as TGCAGCGTTTACCGGGACAGGAATTCCTACGAGCAGTACTTC.

The J gene is TRBJ2-1, the V gene TRBV2, with 8 positions matching TRBD2. This CDR3 is built from 18 residues. Trimming removed 6 bases from V and 0 bases from J; junction bases left unmatched: 13. Germline values: CDR1 SNHLY, CDR2 FYNNEI. CDR3 coding DNA: TGTGCCAGCAGCCGCGTCAATAGCGGGGAAAGCTCCTACAATGAGCAGTTCTTC. Its protein is CASSRVNSGESSYNEQFF.

The rearrangement joins TRBV5-1 to TRBJ1-4; 11 nucleotides align to TRBD1. This CDR3 comprises 16 residues. The germline V gene encodes CDR1 SGHRS and CDR2 YFSETQ. Trimming took 0 bases from V and 2 from J; bases not matched to a gene: 0. The CDR3 loop reads CASSLGDRGTNEKLFF. As DNA, the CDR3 is TGCGCCAGCAGCTTGGGGGACAGGGGGACTAATGAAAAACTGTTTTTT.

V usage is TRBV5-8 and J usage is TRBJ1-2; D is uncertain. Germline V gives CDR1 SGHTS, CDR2 YDEGEE. V was cut by 1 base and J by 4 bases, with 5 bases left in between. The CDR3 extends over 12 amino acids. DNA of the CDR3: TGTGCCAGCAGCTTGTATCGCTATGGCTACACCTTC. Translated, it gives CASSLYRYGYTF. The variable domain in full, with the rest retrieved from reference TRBV5-8 and TRBJ1-2, is EAGVTQSPTHLIKTRGQQATLRCSPISGHTSVYWYQQALGLGLQFLLWYDEGEERNRGNFPPRFSGRQFPNYSSELNVNALELEDSALYLCASSLYRYGYTFGSGTRLTVV.

CDR3 region: CASSLTWLETGELFF. CDR3 nucleotides: TGTGCCAGCAGCTTAACGTGGCTAGAGACCGGGGAGCTGTTTTTT. V gene TRBV7-3 combines with J gene TRBJ2-2; D remains ambiguous. Germline V lookup: CDR1 SGHTA, CDR2 FQGTGA. The V and J ends lost 0 bases and 5 bases respectively, with 10 bases between them. This CDR3 spans 15 amino acids.

This chain joins TRBV6-6 and TRBJ2-5; D ambiguous. The CDR3 runs 13 residues. The germline CDR1 and CDR2 sequences are MNHNY and SVGAGI (reference sequence). V shed 3 bases and J shed 2 bases, with 7 bases lying between them. The CDR3 region is CASSYRLQETQYF. The DNA for the CDR3 is TGTGCCAGCAGTTATCGACTGCAAGAGACCCAGTACTTC.

This clone has more than one count but fewer than ten. The chain uses TRBV6-6 and TRBJ2-3, with D perhaps matching TRBD1 (7 bases). The germline V gene encodes CDR1 MNHNY and CDR2 SVGAGI (reference sequence). V lost 2 bases and J 6 bases, leaving 12 bases between the germline ends. This CDR3 comprises 14 residues. In DNA form, the CDR3 reads TGTGCCAGCAGTTACAAACCAGGGGGGGATACGCAGTATTTT. Protein sequence: CASSYKPGGDTQYF.

This chain joins TRBV5-6 and TRBJ1-2; the match to TRBD1 covers 7 bases. The CDR3 loop spans 15 amino acids. The trim removed 1 base at V and 3 bases at J, leaving 6 bases unmatched. Germline V gene data show CDR1 as SGHDT and CDR2 as YYEEEE. CDR3 bases: TGTGCCAGCAGCTTGCGAGGGCAGGGGGACTATGGCTACACCTTC. Protein: CASSLRGQGDYGYTF.

The CDR3: CASSIIWTGGANVLTF. The DNA for the CDR3 is TGTGCCAGTAGTATTATATGGACTGGTGGGGCCAACGTCCTGACTTTC. The gene calls are TRBV19 and TRBJ2-6; a possible D gene is TRBD2 (5 bases). Between the trimmed V and J ends, which lost 3 bases and 3 bases, there was a span of 12 bases. This CDR3 comprises 16 residues. Germline V gives CDR1 LNHDA, CDR2 SQIVND (reference sequence).

V is TRBV5-5 and J is TRBJ2-1; D gene uncertain. The CDR3 is 13 residues long. Germline CDR1 is SGHKS and CDR2 is YYEKEE (reference sequence). Trimming removed 6 bases from V and 1 base from J, with 8 bases in between. DNA of the CDR3: TGTGCCAGCACAATCCCATCCTACAATGAGCAGTTCTTC. This sequence encodes CASTIPSYNEQFF.

This clone occurred once. The V and J genes are TRBV6-5 and TRBJ1-1, with D tentatively TRBD1 (5 bases). Germline V CDR1 and CDR2: MNHEY, SVGAGI. The CDR3 covers 12 residues. Trimming took 6 bases from V and 5 from J, leaving 10 bases between them. DNA of the CDR3: TGTGCCAGCAGAATGGGGGGGACTGAAGCTTTCTTT. Translation: CASRMGGTEAFF.

The chain uses TRBV6-5 and TRBJ1-2; D is undetermined. V lost 0 bases to trimming and J lost 0 bases, with 8 bases between them. The CDR3 extends over 15 amino acids. The germline gives CDR1 MNHEY, CDR2 SVGAGI. CDR3 amino acids: CASSYSLGANYGYTF. In DNA, the CDR3 is TGTGCCAGCAGTTACTCACTGGGAGCTAACTATGGCTACACCTTC.

This clone was observed a few times. The chain employs TRBV12-5 and TRBJ2-3; the D gene is possibly TRBD2 (5 bases). Between the trimmed V and J ends, which lost 5 bases and 0 bases, there was a span of 9 bases. CDR1 is LGHNT and CDR2 is FRNRAP in the germline V gene. This CDR3 region has 14 residues. This CDR3 is CASGIGGSTDTQYF. The CDR3, as DNA: TGTGCTAGTGGTATAGGAGGTAGCACAGATACGCAGTATTTT.

The CDR3 reads CASSGSGGTYNSPLHF. For the CDR3, the DNA is TGTGCCAGCAGCGGGTCAGGGGGTACCTATAATTCACCCCTCCACTTT. V is TRBV2 and J is TRBJ1-6, with TRBD1 identical over 7 bases. The V and J ends lost 6 bases and 2 bases, in that order; junction bases with no gene match: 7. There are 16 residues in the CDR3. CDR1 SNHLY and CDR2 FYNNEI come from the germline V gene.

This chain connects TRBV23-1 to TRBJ1-2; 9 bases fit TRBD1. Being an ORF, TRBV23-1 has a function that is uncertain. The CDR3 sequence is 17 residues long. With 0 bases clipped from V and 2 bases from J, the junction kept 7 bases outside the gene matches. The CDR3 region is CASSQSGQGRGNYGYTF. Here the CDR3 DNA reads TGCGCCAGCAGTCAATCGGGACAGGGTCGTGGGAACTATGGCTACACCTTC.

The CDR3 nucleotides are TGTGCCAGCAGTGAGGCGACAGTGGGGATCTATGGCTACACCTTC. Protein sequence: CASSEATVGIYGYTF. The V gene is TRBV2, the J gene TRBJ1-2; maybe TRBD1 (5 bases). This CDR3 is 15 amino acids long. Germline V gives CDR1 SNHLY, CDR2 FYNNEI. V was shortened by 3 bases and J by 4 bases, with 15 bases between the two germline ends.

The rearrangement uses TRBV6-6 and TRBJ2-5, with 11 nucleotides matching TRBD1. The CDR3 totals 14 residues. Trimming took 5 bases from V and 5 from J; bases not matched to a gene: 4. Germline lookup yields CDR1 MNHNY and CDR2 SVGAGI (reference sequence). The CDR3: CASSQGTGGETQYF. Written as DNA, the CDR3 is TGTGCCAGCAGTCAAGGGACAGGGGGGGAGACCCAGTACTTC.

The genes are TRBV2 and TRBJ2-7; a weak D match, TRBD2 (6 bases). There are 15 residues in the CDR3. The V gene's germline CDR1 is SNHLY and CDR2 FYNNEI. The V and J ends lost 1 base and 6 bases respectively, with 16 bases between them. The CDR3 is CASSEDIRGICEQYF. Here the CDR3 DNA reads TGTGCCAGCAGTGAAGACATCCGCGGGATTTGCGAGCAGTACTTC.

The chain combines TRBV5-4 with TRBJ1-1, with D maybe TRBD1 (6 bases). This CDR3 has 14 amino acids. Germline-derived CDR1 and CDR2 are SGHNT and YYREEE (reference sequence). Deletions cut 4 bases from V and 2 bases from J, with 12 bases between. The CDR3 DNA reads as TGTGCCAGCAGCCTGGGGACACTTAACACTGAAGCTTTCTTT. Amino acids: CASSLGTLNTEAFF.